This is a list of T cell receptor beta chains from one sample in a study of radiotherapy plus CTLA-4 blockade in lung cancer. Produced via immunoSEQ multiplex PCR; TCRdb's table is partial and in-frame only. The sample records roughly 92,000 clones, roughly 86% being singletons. Source: peripheral blood, taken from a patient treated with radiotherapy plus ipilimumab. The receptors come from a human donor with non-small cell lung cancer who had a partial response to radiotherapy plus ipilimumab. CDR3s include the opening cysteine and the closing phenylalanine or tryptophan. Each record gives: D gene, V gene, clone size, J gene, CDR3 DNA, CDR3 protein. A D gene is named only where the DNA matches it firmly. Size values are once, few and many counts, or a class for expanded clones, and some rows have none.

>NA|TRBV6-6|NA|TRBJ1-1
TGTGCCAGCAGTTGGGAGGGAGGCGATAACACTGAAGCTTTCTTT
CASSWEGGDNTEAFF
>TRBD2|TRBV10-3|NA|TRBJ2-1
TGTGCCATCAGTGCCCAGCGGGAGAGGGAGCAGTTCTTC
CAISAQREREQFF
>NA|TRBV28|once|TRBJ1-6
TGTGCCAGCAGTTTTGGAGGACAGAGTTTTGGATCACCCCTCCACTTT
CASSFGGQSFGSPLHF
>NA|TRBV5-6|NA|TRBJ1-5
TGTGCCAGCAGCCAAGAGGCGGGGCAGCCCCAGCATTTT
CASSQEAGQPQHF
>TRBD1|TRBV19|NA|TRBJ1-1
TGTGCCAGTAGTATGCGGACAGGGCTGAACACTGAAGCTTTCTTT
CASSMRTGLNTEAFF
>NA|TRBV29-1|NA|TRBJ2-5
TGCAGCGTTGAAGGGGCAGGGATCCAAGAGACCCAGTACTTC
CSVEGAGIQETQYF
>NA|TRBV6-6|NA|TRBJ2-1
TGTGCCAGCAGTTACTCGGGGGGTAGCGGAAATGAGCAGTTCTTC
CASSYSGGSGNEQFF
>TRBD1|TRBV4-3|NA|TRBJ2-4
TGCGCCAGCAGCGGGTGGTTGGGGACAGGGGCCAGTAACATTCAGTACTTC
CASSGWLGTGASNIQYF
>NA|TRBV6-5|once|TRBJ1-5
TGTGCCAGCAGGTCGGATGTTGGGAGTCCCCAGCATTTT
CASRSDVGSPQHF
>TRBD2|TRBV27|NA|TRBJ2-2
TGTGCCAGCAGTACCGGACTAGGTATAGCCGGGGAGCTGTTTTTT
CASSTGLGIAGELFF
>TRBD1|TRBV27|NA|TRBJ2-5
TGTGCCAGCAGGCCCGGACAGGTATCCTCTGAGACCCAGTACTTC
CASRPGQVSSETQYF
>NA|TRBV11-3|NA|TRBJ2-1
TGTGCCAGCAGCCGAGGGGGGGCTGGTGAGCAGTTCTTC
CASSRGGAGEQFF
>TRBD1|TRBV5-1|NA|TRBJ2-1
TGCGCCAGCAGCTATAACGCCGGGACAGAAAACAATGAGCAGTTCTTC
CASSYNAGTENNEQFF
>TRBD2|TRBV19|NA|TRBJ2-3
TGTGCCAGTAGTATACAATCCTCCGGGACGGGAGGATTCGATACGCAGTATTTT
CASSIQSSGTGGFDTQYF
>TRBD1|TRBV4-2|NA|TRBJ2-2
TGTGCCAGCAGCCAAGATAGGACAGGGGGCACCGGGGAGCTGTTTTTT
CASSQDRTGGTGELFF
>NA|TRBV19|NA|TRBJ1-1
TGTGCCAGTAGTATAGTAGGGGTGAACACTGAAGCTTTCTTT
CASSIVGVNTEAFF